Listed here are 21 T cell receptor beta chains from one sample, sequenced in a study of blood T cell repertoires in COVID-19. Method: immunoSEQ multiplex PCR; TCRdb's copy keeps in-frame clones and lacks some. The sample gives around 140,000 clones, almost 85% of which show up once; approximately 14% is in the top ten. Sequencing used peripheral blood. Receptor source: a human donor with acute or convalescent COVID-19. The donor label of this sample is uncertain.

The rearrangement links TRBV5-4 to TRBJ1-6; no definite D call. This CDR3 contains 14 residues. V lost 1 base and J lost 7, with 9 bases in between. Per germline, CDR1 SGHNT and CDR2 YYREEE (reference sequence). The CDR3 DNA reads TGTGCCAGCAGCTTGAGAGACTCAAATTCACCCCTCCACTTT. Amino acid sequence: CASSLRDSNSPLHF.

This chain connects TRBV19 to TRBJ2-5; TRBD1 matches at 7 bases. Germline V lookup: CDR1 LNHDA, CDR2 SQIVND (reference sequence). The J segment lost 2 bases and the V segment lost 8 bases, leaving 5 bases of the junction unmatched. There are 13 residues in the CDR3. The CDR3 reads CASGPGQQETQYF. CDR3 nucleotide sequence: TGTGCCAGTGGCCCGGGACAGCAAGAGACCCAGTACTTC.

The chain recombines TRBV30 with TRBJ1-1; unclear D gene. V lost 3 bases and J 1 base, leaving 6 bases between the germline ends. The CDR3 spans 12 residues. CDR1 and CDR2 from the germline V gene are GTSNPN and SVGIG (reference sequence). CDR3 DNA sequence: TGTGCCTGGAGGGCAAAGAACACTGAAGCTTTCTTT. This translates into CAWRAKNTEAFF. The variable domain in full, with the rest retrieved from reference TRBV30 and TRBJ1-1, is SQTIHQWPATLVQPVGSPLSLECTVEGTSNPNLYWYRQAAGRGLQLLFYSVGIGQISSEVPQNLSASRPQDRQFILSSKKLLLSDSGFYLCAWRAKNTEAFFGQGTRLTVV.

This chain joins TRBV3-1 (or the pseudogene TRBV3-2) and TRBJ2-5; TRBD2 might be the D (6 bases). The CDR3 loop spans 16 amino acids. The V gene's germline CDR1 is LGHDT and CDR2 YNNKEL (reference sequence). V lost 1 base and J 2 bases, leaving 14 bases between the germline ends. The CDR3 region has the DNA TGTGCCAGCAGCCAAGGGAGTGGGGGGAATCAAGAGACCCAGTACTTC. Translated, it gives CASSQGSGGNQETQYF.

The chain carries TRBV5-1 and TRBJ1-1; 7 nucleotides line up with TRBD1. This CDR3 contains 16 residues. With V trimmed by 3 bases and J by 1 base, 9 bases remained unmatched. Per the germline V gene, CDR1 is SGHRS and CDR2 is YFSETQ. The DNA of the CDR3 is TGCGCCAGCAGCTCACCCCAGGGGGAAGGGAACACTGAAGCTTTCTTT. It translates to CASSSPQGEGNTEAFF.

This chain links TRBV10-3 with TRBJ1-2, with TRBD1 matching over 7 bases. The CDR3 loop spans 16 amino acids. Looked up from germline, CDR1 is ENHRY and CDR2 is SYGVKD. J lost 10 bases, V lost 2 bases, and 16 bases had no gene match. This CDR3 is CAISETGETGRRVYTF. Written as DNA, the CDR3 is TGTGCCATCAGTGAGACGGGCGAGACAGGGAGACGTGTCTACACCTTC.

The CDR3 sequence is CASSSGQGGEQYF. The CDR3 DNA is TGTGCCAGCAGCTCTGGACAGGGCGGCGAGCAGTACTTC. The chain recombines TRBV7-3 with TRBJ2-7; 8 nucleotides align to TRBD1. The CDR3 contains 13 residues. Germline values: CDR1 SGHTA, CDR2 FQGTGA. Trimming at V came to 4 bases and at J to 6 bases, leaving 5 bases not matched to a gene.

The V call is TRBV30, the J call TRBJ2-2; D remains ambiguous. Germline assignment: CDR1 GTSNPN and CDR2 SVGIG (reference sequence). With 5 bases removed from V and 4 bases from J, the gap between germline ends came to 5 bases. This CDR3 contains 11 residues. DNA of the CDR3: TGTGCCTGGCGTCGCACCGGGGAGCTGTTTTTT. Translating gives CAWRRTGELFF.

The chain is built from TRBV7-9 and TRBJ1-4, with D possibly being TRBD1 (6 bases). This CDR3 region has 14 residues. V lost 6 bases and J lost 8, with 16 bases in between. Germline V gene lookup returns CDR1 SEHNR and CDR2 FQNEAQ (reference sequence). DNA of the CDR3: TGTGCCAGCAGGCCGACAGGAGATGTGGAAAAACTGTTTTTT. Its protein is CASRPTGDVEKLFF.

V and J are TRBV30 and TRBJ1-3; no reliable D call. CDR1 GTSNPN and CDR2 SVGIG come from the germline V gene (reference sequence). V was cut by 0 bases and J by 0 bases, with 6 bases left in between. CDR3 size: 14 residues. The CDR3 nucleotides read TGTGCCTGGAGTGTTGGGCACTCTGGAAACACCATATATTTT. It specifies CAWSVGHSGNTIYF. Using reference TRBV30 and TRBJ1-3 for the parts outside the CDR3, the full variable domain is SQTIHQWPATLVQPVGSPLSLECTVEGTSNPNLYWYRQAAGRGLQLLFYSVGIGQISSEVPQNLSASRPQDRQFILSSKKLLLSDSGFYLCAWSVGHSGNTIYFGEGSWLTVV.

This clone turned up a few times. This rearrangement joins TRBV5-8 to TRBJ2-7; a possible D gene is TRBD2 (7 bases). The germline V gene encodes CDR1 SGHTS and CDR2 YDEGEE. CDR3 length: 14 residues. Trimming removed 6 bases from V and 2 bases from J, with 15 bases in between. CDR3 DNA sequence: TGTGCCAGCAATCCGGGGGGCAGCACCTACGAGCAGTACTTC. Translating it yields CASNPGGSTYEQYF. The full variable domain, with the rest looked up from reference TRBV5-8 and TRBJ2-7, is EAGVTQSPTHLIKTRGQQATLRCSPISGHTSVYWYQQALGLGLQFLLWYDEGEERNRGNFPPRFSGRQFPNYSSELNVNALELEDSALYLCASNPGGSTYEQYFGPGTRLTVT.

The chain couples TRBV18 to TRBJ1-1, with D perhaps matching TRBD1 (6 bases). Germline V gene lookup returns CDR1 KGHSH and CDR2 LQKENI. V lost 8 bases and J 4 bases, leaving 26 bases between the germline ends. The CDR3 is 17 amino acids. CDR3 protein: CASRKPINREGVTEAFF. CDR3 DNA: TGTGCCAGCCGCAAACCAATTAACAGGGAAGGTGTCACTGAAGCTTTCTTT.

This clone was counted once. The V and J genes are TRBV9 and TRBJ2-3; TRBD2 is a possible D gene (6 bases). The ends were cut back, 6 bases at V and 0 bases at J, with 14 bases in the middle. The CDR3 runs to 15 residues. Germline lookup yields CDR1 SGDLS and CDR2 YYNGEE. The CDR3 protein is CASTRAGGSTDTQYF. In nucleotides, the CDR3 is TGTGCCAGCACCCGAGCGGGCGGGAGCACAGATACGCAGTATTTT.

The rearrangement joins TRBV28 to TRBJ1-2, with TRBD1 matching 7 bases. The CDR3 runs to 13 residues. From germline, CDR1 is MDHEN and CDR2 SYDVKM. The trim removed 4 bases at V and 8 bases at J, leaving 7 bases unmatched. The CDR3 protein is CASSSTGHGGYTF. CDR3 nucleotides: TGTGCCAGCAGTTCGACAGGGCATGGGGGCTACACCTTC.

The gene calls are TRBV7-2 and TRBJ2-3; TRBD2 matches at 8 bases. This CDR3 comprises 16 residues. Germline V gene lookup returns CDR1 SGHTA and CDR2 FQGNSA. Germline trimming cut 1 base from V and 4 bases from J; bases unmatched to any gene: 7. The CDR3 DNA is TGTGCCAGCAGCTTAGTGACGGGGGGGCCCCCAGATACGCAGTATTTT. Protein: CASSLVTGGPPDTQYF.

The genes are TRBV6-2 or TRBV6-3 and TRBJ1-2, with 8 positions matching TRBD1. This CDR3 contains 12 residues. V shed 4 bases, J shed 14 bases, and the junction held 9 bases outside the gene matches. CDR1 is MNHEY and CDR2 is SVGEGT in the germline V gene. This CDR3 is CASSSQGERNTF. The CDR3 bases are TGTGCCAGCAGTTCACAGGGGGAAAGGAATACCTTC.

This clone was counted once. The chain couples TRBV11-2 to TRBJ2-5, with a possible D match to TRBD2 (6 bases). Deletions cut 4 bases from V and 3 bases from J, with 9 bases between. This CDR3 contains 13 residues. Germline V gene lookup returns CDR1 SGHAT and CDR2 FQNNGV. The CDR3 region has the DNA TGTGCCAGCAGCTGGGACTCAGAAGAGACCCAGTACTTC. Translating gives CASSWDSEETQYF. The whole variable domain, remainder taken from reference TRBV11-2 and TRBJ2-5, is EAGVAQSPRYKIIEKRQSVAFWCNPISGHATLYWYQQILGQGPKLLIQFQNNGVVDDSQLPKDRFSAERLKGVDSTLKIQPAKLEDSAVYLCASSWDSEETQYFGPGTRLLVL.

This clone came up once. The gene calls are TRBV5-1 and TRBJ2-3; a weak D match, TRBD1 (6 bases). The CDR3 runs 14 residues. Trimming stripped 2 bases from V and 2 bases from J, with 9 bases between. Germline CDR1 reads SGHRS; CDR2 reads YFSETQ. As DNA, the CDR3 is TGCGCCAGCAGCTTTGGGGGCGCCACAGATACGCAGTATTTT. This sequence encodes CASSFGGATDTQYF.

The rearrangement joins TRBV3-1 (or the pseudogene TRBV3-2) to TRBJ2-3; 7 nucleotides line up with TRBD2. The trim removed 0 bases at V and 2 bases at J, leaving 5 bases unmatched. The CDR3 is 16 residues long. Germline V gene lookup returns CDR1 LGHDT and CDR2 YNNKEL (reference sequence). The CDR3 sequence is CASSQDTGGYTDTQYF. CDR3 DNA sequence: TGTGCCAGCAGCCAAGATACGGGGGGTTACACAGATACGCAGTATTTT.

The chain uses TRBV5-5 and TRBJ2-3; 8 nucleotides agree with TRBD2. From germline, CDR1 is SGHKS and CDR2 YYEKEE (reference sequence). The CDR3 is 16 residues long. The ends lost 4 bases at V and 0 bases at J; junction bases unmatched: 7. The CDR3 coding sequence is TGTGCCAGCAGCATTGGGGCGGGGGGAAGCACAGATACGCAGTATTTT. Encoded protein: CASSIGAGGSTDTQYF.

The chain recombines TRBV2 with TRBJ1-5; 9 bases are shared with TRBD1. CDR1 SNHLY and CDR2 FYNNEI come from the germline V gene. V lost 4 bases and J lost 7; bases outside the gene matches: 5. The CDR3 extends over 14 amino acids. The CDR3 sequence is CASSGDRARQPQHF. CDR3 DNA sequence: TGTGCCAGCAGTGGGGACAGGGCTCGGCAGCCCCAGCATTTT.